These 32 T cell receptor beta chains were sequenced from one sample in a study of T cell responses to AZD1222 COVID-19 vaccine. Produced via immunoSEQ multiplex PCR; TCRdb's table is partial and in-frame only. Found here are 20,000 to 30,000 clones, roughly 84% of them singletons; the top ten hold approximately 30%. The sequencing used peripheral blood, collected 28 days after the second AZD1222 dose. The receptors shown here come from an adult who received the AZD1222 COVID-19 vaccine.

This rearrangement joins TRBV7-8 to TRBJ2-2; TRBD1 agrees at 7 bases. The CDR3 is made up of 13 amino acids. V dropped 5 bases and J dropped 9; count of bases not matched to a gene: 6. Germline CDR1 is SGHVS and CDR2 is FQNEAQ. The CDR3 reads CASSLDRARELFF. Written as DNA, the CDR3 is TGTGCCAGCAGCCTAGACAGGGCCCGGGAGCTGTTTTTT. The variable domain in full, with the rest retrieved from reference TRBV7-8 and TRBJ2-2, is GAGVSQSPRYKVAKRGQDVALRCDPISGHVSLFWYQQALGQGPEFLTYFQNEAQLDKSGLPSDRFFAERPEGSVSTLKIQRTQQEDSAVYLCASSLDRARELFFGEGSRLTVL.

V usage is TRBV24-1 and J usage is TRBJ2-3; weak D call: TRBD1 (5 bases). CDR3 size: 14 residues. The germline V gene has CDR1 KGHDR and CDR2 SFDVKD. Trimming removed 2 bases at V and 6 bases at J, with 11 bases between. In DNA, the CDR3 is TGTGCCACCAGTGATTCAGACAGAACTGATACGCAGTATTTT. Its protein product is CATSDSDRTDTQYF.

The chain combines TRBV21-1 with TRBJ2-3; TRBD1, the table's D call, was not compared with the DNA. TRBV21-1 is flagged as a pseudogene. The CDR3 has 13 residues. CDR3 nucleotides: TGTGCCAGCACAGGGGGTCAAGAGGATACGCAGTATTTT. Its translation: CASTGGQEDTQYF.

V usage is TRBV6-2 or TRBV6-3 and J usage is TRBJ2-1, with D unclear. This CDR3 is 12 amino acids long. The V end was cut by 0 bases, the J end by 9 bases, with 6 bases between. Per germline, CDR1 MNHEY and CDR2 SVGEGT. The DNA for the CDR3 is TGTGCCAGCAGTTACTCACGGGCTGAGCAGTTCTTC. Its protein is CASSYSRAEQFF.

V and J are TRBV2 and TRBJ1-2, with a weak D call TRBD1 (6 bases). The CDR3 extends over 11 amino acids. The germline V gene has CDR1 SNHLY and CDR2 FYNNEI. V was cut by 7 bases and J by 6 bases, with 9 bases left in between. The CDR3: CASKQGNGYTF. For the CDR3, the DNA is TGTGCCAGCAAGCAGGGGAATGGCTACACCTTC.

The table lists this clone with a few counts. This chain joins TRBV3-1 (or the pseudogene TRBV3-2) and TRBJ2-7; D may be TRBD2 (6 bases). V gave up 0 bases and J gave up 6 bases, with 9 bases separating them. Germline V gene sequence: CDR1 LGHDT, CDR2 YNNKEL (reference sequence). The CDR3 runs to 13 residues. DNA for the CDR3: TGTGCCAGCAGCCAAGAAGGAGGGCGCGAGCAGTACTTC. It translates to CASSQEGGREQYF.

Here the CDR3 reads CASRSGGGLPYEQYF. The CDR3 DNA follows: TGTGCCAGCAGGTCCGGGGGGGGGCTCCCTTACGAGCAGTACTTC. The chain has TRBV6-5 and TRBJ2-7; 8 bases are shared with TRBD2. V lost 6 bases to trimming and J lost 4 bases; unmatched junction nucleotides: 11. The CDR3 totals 15 residues. The germline V gene has CDR1 MNHEY and CDR2 SVGAGI.

In DNA, the CDR3 is TGCGCCAGCAGCCTGACTAGCGGGAGGGCCGATACGCAGTATTTT. Its translation is CASSLTSGRADTQYF. The rearrangement uses TRBV5-1 and TRBJ2-3, with 14 nucleotides matching TRBD2. V was clipped by 4 bases and J by 6 bases; unmatched bases: 4. CDR3 length: 15 amino acids. CDR1 is SGHRS, CDR2 YFSETQ, per germline. The full variable domain, rest sourced from reference TRBV5-1 and TRBJ2-3, is KAGVTQTPRYLIKTRGQQVTLSCSPISGHRSVSWYQQTPGQGLQFLFEYFSETQRNKGNFPGRFSGRQFSNSRSEMNVSTLELGDSALYLCASSLTSGRADTQYFGPGTRLTVL.

CDR3 amino acids: CASSFSASSYNEQFF. DNA for the CDR3: TGTGCCAGCAGCTTTAGCGCAAGCTCCTACAATGAGCAGTTCTTC. The chain has TRBV7-2 and TRBJ2-1, with a weak D call TRBD2 (5 bases). The CDR3 contains 15 residues. Germline CDR1 and CDR2: SGHTA and FQGNSA. V lost 3 bases and J lost 0, with 9 bases in between. Full variable domain (remainder filled in from reference TRBV7-2 and TRBJ2-1): GAGVSQSPSNKVTEKGKDVELRCDPISGHTALYWYRQSLGQGLEFLIYFQGNSAPDKSGLPSDRFSAERTGGSVSTLTIQRTQQEDSAVYLCASSFSASSYNEQFFGPGTRLTVL.

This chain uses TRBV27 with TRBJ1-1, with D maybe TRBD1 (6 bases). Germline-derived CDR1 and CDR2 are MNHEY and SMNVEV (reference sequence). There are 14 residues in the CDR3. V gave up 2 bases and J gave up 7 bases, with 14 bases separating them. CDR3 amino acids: CASSLKTGRSEAFF. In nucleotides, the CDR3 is TGTGCCAGCAGTTTAAAGACAGGCCGGAGTGAAGCTTTCTTT.

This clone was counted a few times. CDR3 amino acids: CASSLTNYEQYF. As DNA, the CDR3 is TGTGCCAGCAGTTTAACCAACTACGAGCAGTACTTC. V and J are TRBV28 and TRBJ2-7; D remains ambiguous. V lost 2 bases to trimming and J lost 3 bases, with 5 bases between them. The CDR3 consists of 12 residues. Germline V gene sequence: CDR1 MDHEN, CDR2 SYDVKM.

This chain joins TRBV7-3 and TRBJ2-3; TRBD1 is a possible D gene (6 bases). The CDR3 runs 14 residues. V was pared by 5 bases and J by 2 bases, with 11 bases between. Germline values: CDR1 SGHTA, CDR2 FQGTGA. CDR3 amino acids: CASSAGTHTDTQYF. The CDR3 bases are TGTGCCAGCAGCGCAGGGACACACACAGATACGCAGTATTTT.

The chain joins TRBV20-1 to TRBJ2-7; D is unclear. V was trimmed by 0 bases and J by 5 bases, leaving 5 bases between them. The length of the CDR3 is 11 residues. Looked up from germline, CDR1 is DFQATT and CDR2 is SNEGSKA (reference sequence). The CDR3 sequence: CSARDYHEQYF. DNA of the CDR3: TGCAGTGCTAGAGATTACCACGAGCAGTACTTC.

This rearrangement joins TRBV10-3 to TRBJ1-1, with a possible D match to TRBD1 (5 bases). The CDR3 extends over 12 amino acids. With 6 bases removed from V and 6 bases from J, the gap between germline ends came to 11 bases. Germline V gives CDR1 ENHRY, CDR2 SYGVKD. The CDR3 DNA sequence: TGTGCCATCAGGGGGGACTCCCCTGAAGCTTTCTTT. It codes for CAIRGDSPEAFF.

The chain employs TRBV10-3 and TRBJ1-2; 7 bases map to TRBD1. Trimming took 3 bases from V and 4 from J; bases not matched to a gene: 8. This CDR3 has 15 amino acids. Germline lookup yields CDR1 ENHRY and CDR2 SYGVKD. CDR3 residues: CAISDFTGVSYGYTF. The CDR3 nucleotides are TGTGCCATCAGTGACTTTACAGGGGTGAGCTATGGCTACACCTTC.

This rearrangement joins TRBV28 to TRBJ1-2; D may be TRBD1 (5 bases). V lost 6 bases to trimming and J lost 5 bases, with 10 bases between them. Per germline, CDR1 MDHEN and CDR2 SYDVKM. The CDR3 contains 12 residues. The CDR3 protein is CASSSDTYGYTF. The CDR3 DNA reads TGTGCCAGCAGCTCGGACACGTATGGCTACACCTTC.

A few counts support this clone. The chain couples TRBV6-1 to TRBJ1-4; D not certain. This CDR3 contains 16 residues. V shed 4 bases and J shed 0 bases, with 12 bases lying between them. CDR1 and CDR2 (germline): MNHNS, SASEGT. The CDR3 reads CASSAFMAATNEKLFF. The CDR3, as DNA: TGTGCCAGCAGTGCCTTTATGGCCGCAACTAATGAAAAACTGTTTTTT.

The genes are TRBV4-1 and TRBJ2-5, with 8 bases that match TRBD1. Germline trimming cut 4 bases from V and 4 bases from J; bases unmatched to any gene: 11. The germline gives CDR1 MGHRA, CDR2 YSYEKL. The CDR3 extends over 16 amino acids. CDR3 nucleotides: TGCGCCAGCAGCCCTTCAGGGGGCGCGTTTTTAGAGACCCAGTACTTC. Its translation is CASSPSGGAFLETQYF.

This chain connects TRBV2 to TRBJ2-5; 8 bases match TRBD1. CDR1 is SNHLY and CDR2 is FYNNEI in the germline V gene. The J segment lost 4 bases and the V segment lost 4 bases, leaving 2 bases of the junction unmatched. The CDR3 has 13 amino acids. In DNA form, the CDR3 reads TGTGCCAGCAGTGCCAGGGGGCCAGAGACCCAGTACTTC. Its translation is CASSARGPETQYF.

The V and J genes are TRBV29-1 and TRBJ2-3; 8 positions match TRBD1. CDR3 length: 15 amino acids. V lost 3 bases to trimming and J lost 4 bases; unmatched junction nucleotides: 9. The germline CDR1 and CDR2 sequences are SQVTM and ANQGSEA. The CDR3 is CSVDLARGPADTQYF. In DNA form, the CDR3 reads TGCAGCGTTGATCTGGCCAGGGGGCCAGCAGATACGCAGTATTTT.

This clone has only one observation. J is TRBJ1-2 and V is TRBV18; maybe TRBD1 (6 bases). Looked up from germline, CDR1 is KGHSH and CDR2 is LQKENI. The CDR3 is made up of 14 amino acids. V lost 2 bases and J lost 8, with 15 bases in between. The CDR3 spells CASSPTGGAEGYTF. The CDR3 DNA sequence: TGTGCCAGCTCACCAACCGGGGGCGCGGAGGGCTACACCTTC.

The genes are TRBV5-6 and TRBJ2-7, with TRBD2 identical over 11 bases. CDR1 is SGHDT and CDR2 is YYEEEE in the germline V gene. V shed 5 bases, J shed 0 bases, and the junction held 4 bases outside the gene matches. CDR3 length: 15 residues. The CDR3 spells CASRRGLAASYEQYF. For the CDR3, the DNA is TGTGCCAGCAGACGGGGACTAGCGGCCTCCTACGAGCAGTACTTC. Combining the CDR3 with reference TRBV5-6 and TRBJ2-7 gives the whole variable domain DAGVTQSPTHLIKTRGQQVTLRCSPKSGHDTVSWYQQALGQGPQFIFQYYEEEERQRGNFPDRFSGHQFPNYSSELNVNALLLGDSALYLCASRRGLAASYEQYFGPGTRLTVT.

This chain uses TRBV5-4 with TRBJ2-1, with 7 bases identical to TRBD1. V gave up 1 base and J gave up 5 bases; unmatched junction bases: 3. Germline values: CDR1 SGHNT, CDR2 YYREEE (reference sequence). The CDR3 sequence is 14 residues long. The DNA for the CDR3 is TGTGCCAGCAGCTTGAGGCAGGGGGACAATGAGCAGTTCTTC. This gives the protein CASSLRQGDNEQFF.

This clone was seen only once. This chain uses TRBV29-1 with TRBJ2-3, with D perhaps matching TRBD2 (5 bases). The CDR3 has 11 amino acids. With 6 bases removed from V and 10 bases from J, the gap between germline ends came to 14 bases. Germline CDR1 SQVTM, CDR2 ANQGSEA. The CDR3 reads CSVPGPGAQYF. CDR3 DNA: TGCAGCGTACCGGGCCCCGGGGCGCAGTATTTT.

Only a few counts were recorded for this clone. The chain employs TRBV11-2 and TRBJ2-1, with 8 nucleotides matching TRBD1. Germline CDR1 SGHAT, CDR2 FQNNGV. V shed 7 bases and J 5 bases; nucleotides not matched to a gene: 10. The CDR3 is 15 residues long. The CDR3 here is CASTPRGQGDNEQFF. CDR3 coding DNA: TGTGCCAGCACCCCCAGGGGGCAGGGAGACAATGAGCAGTTCTTC.

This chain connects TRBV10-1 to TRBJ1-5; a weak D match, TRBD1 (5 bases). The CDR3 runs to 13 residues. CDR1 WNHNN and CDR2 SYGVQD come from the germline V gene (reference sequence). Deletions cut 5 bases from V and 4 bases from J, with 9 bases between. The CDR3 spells CASSPGCNQPQHF. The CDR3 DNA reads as TGCGCCAGCAGTCCAGGGTGTAATCAGCCCCAGCATTTT.

The CDR3 DNA reads as TGTGCCAGCAGTACCCTGGGTTCACCCCTCCACTTT. Protein product: CASSTLGSPLHF. The V and J genes are TRBV28 and TRBJ1-6; no definite D call. V gave up 5 bases and J gave up 9 bases, with 8 bases separating them. Germline V gene lookup returns CDR1 MDHEN and CDR2 SYDVKM. CDR3 length: 12 residues.

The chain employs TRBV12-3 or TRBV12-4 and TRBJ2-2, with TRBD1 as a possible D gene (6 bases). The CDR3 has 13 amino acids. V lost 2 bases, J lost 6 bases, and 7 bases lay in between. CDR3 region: CASSLPGAGELFF. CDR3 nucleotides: TGTGCCAGCAGTTTACCAGGGGCCGGGGAGCTGTTTTTT.

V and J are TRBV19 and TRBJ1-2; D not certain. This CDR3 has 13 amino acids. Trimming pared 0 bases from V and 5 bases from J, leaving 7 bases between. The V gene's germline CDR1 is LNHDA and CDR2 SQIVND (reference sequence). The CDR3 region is CASSIEGDYGYTF. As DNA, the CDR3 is TGTGCCAGTAGTATAGAAGGAGATTATGGCTACACCTTC.

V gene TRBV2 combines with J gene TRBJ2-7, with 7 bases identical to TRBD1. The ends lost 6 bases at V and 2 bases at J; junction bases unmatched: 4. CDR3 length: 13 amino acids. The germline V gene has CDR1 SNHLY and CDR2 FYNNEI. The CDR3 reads CASRRDSPYEQYF. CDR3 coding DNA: TGTGCCAGCAGGAGGGACAGTCCCTACGAGCAGTACTTC.

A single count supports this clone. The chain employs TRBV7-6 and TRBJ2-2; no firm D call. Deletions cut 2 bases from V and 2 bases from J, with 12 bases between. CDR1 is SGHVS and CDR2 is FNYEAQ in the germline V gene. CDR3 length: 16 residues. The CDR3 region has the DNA TGTGCCAGCAGCTTAAGCTCCGGGTACAACACCGGGGAGCTGTTTTTT. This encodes CASSLSSGYNTGELFF.

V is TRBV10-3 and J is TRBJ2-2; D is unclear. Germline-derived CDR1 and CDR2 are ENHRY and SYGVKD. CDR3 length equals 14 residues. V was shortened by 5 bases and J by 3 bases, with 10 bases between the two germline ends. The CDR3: CAISPGSDTGELFF. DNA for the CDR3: TGTGCCATCAGTCCGGGTTCTGACACCGGGGAGCTGTTTTTT.